This record concerns one T cell receptor (beta chain) sequence. Its antigen remains unidentified. This entry is derived from a study of response to subunit inactivated influenza vaccine. TCRdb independently ran MiXCR on the RT-PCR reads; one entry per CDR3 protein. The sample has roughly 520,000 distinct CDR3 sequences, approximately 24% seen once. Study conclusions and caveats: That few new T cells are recruited by each seasonal influenza vaccination was the authors' suggestion.

This sequence was found in a man in his fifties or sixties who received an inactivated influenza vaccine. Sequencing used CD4+ T cells sorted from PBMCs, obtained 5 days after vaccination.

The CDR3 spells CASSPPNRLGEQYF. The CDR3 DNA reads as TGTGCCAGCTCACCACCGAACAGGCTCGGCGAGCAGTACTTC. The chain carries TRBV18 and TRBJ2-7; TRBD1 might be the D (5 bases). V was trimmed by 0 bases and J by 6 bases, leaving 12 bases between them. Germline lookup yields CDR1 KGHSH and CDR2 LQKENI. This CDR3 has 14 residues.